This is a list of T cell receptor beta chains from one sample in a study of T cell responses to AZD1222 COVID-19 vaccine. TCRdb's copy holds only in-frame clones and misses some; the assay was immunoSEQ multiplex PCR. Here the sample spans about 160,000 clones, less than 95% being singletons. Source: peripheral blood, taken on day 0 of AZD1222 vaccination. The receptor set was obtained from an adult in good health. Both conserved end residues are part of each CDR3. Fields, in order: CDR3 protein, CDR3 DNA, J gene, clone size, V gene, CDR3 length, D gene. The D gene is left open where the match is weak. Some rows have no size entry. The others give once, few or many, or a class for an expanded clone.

CASSFGRGLGYTF TGTGCCAGTAGTTTCGGCAGGGGGCTCGGCTACACCTTC TRBJ1-2 few TRBV19 13 TRBD1
CASTNAGTATKTNYGYTF TGTGCCAGTACCAATGCCGGGACAGCGACTAAAACTAACTATGGCTACACCTTC TRBJ1-2 . TRBV19 18 TRBD1
CASSPGTGGGSGYTF TGTGCCAGCTCACCCGGGACAGGGGGCGGCAGTGGCTACACCTTC TRBJ1-2 . TRBV18 15 TRBD1
CASSFRSLRGGTDTQYF TGTGCCAGCAGTTTCCGCTCCCTGCGGGGGGGCACAGATACGCAGTATTTT TRBJ2-3 . TRBV2 17 TRBD2
CASSVGAGWPYNSPLHF TGTGCCAGCAGCGTAGGAGCAGGGTGGCCCTATAATTCACCCCTCCACTTT TRBJ1-6 . TRBV9 17 .
CASSRGSGNTIYF TGTGCCAGCAGCAGGGGATCCGGAAACACCATATATTTT TRBJ1-3 . TRBV7-9 13 .
CASSLSDSGNTIYF TGTGCCAGCAGCTTATCCGATTCTGGAAACACCATATATTTT TRBJ1-3 once TRBV11-2 14 .
CASSLAQRGGIGELFF TGTGCCAGCAGCTTGGCCCAGCGGGGGGGCATCGGGGAGCTGTTTTTT TRBJ2-2 . TRBV5-4 16 TRBD2
CATLMNTEAFF TGTGCCACCCTTATGAACACTGAAGCTTTCTTT TRBJ1-1 . TRBV6-5 11 .
CASSPAGGANVLTF TGTGCCAGCTCACCGGCGGGAGGGGCCAACGTCCTGACTTTC TRBJ2-6 . TRBV18 14 .
CSVTGTFEKLFF TGCAGCGTTACCGGGACATTTGAAAAACTGTTTTTT TRBJ1-4 . TRBV29-1 12 .
CASGTVNSPLHF TGTGCCAGCGGGACAGTTAATTCACCCCTCCACTTT TRBJ1-6 . TRBV2 12 TRBD1
CATSRDMQVGQPQHF TGTGCCACCAGCAGAGACATGCAGGTAGGGCAGCCCCAGCATTTT TRBJ1-5 . TRBV15 15 .
CASSGLSYSYNEQFF TGCGCCAGCAGTGGACTTTCATACTCCTACAATGAGCAGTTCTTC TRBJ2-1 few TRBV10-1 15 .
CASSFGLGDSPLHF TGCGCCAGCAGCTTTGGGCTCGGAGATTCACCCCTCCACTTT TRBJ1-6 . TRBV5-1 14 .
CASSTGSLGETQYF TGTGCCAGTAGTACGGGCTCCCTGGGGGAGACCCAGTACTTC TRBJ2-5 . TRBV19 14 .
CASSWDGGQPQHF TGTGCCAGCAGCTGGGATGGCGGGCAGCCCCAGCATTTT TRBJ1-5 . TRBV7-9 13 .
CASSSPGQGGETQYF TGTGCCAGCAGTTCCCCGGGACAGGGTGGAGAGACCCAGTACTTC TRBJ2-5 . TRBV27 15 TRBD1
CASSQSGTGENYGYTF TGTGCCAGCAGCCAATCTGGGACAGGGGAGAACTATGGCTACACCTTC TRBJ1-2 . TRBV9 16 TRBD1
CASRDQRESVDTQYF TGTGCCAGCAGGGACCAGCGGGAGTCGGTAGATACGCAGTATTTT TRBJ2-3 . TRBV27 15 TRBD2
CASSTYRGKNEQFF TGTGCCAGCAGCACCTACAGGGGGAAGAATGAGCAGTTCTTC TRBJ2-1 . TRBV28 14 TRBD1
CASSIGTGGSNSPLHF TGTGCCAGCAGTATCGGGACAGGGGGCAGTAATTCACCCCTCCACTTT TRBJ1-6 . TRBV27 16 TRBD1
CASSKTGGGPTGELFF TGTGCCAGCAGTAAAACAGGGGGGGGTCCCACCGGGGAGCTGTTTTTT TRBJ2-2 . TRBV27 16 .
CASSMVSGTTDTQYF TGTGCCAGTAGTATGGTTAGCGGGACTACAGATACGCAGTATTTT TRBJ2-3 . TRBV19 15 TRBD2
CASRGTGTYGYTF TGTGCCAGCAGAGGGACAGGAACCTATGGCTACACCTTC TRBJ1-2 . TRBV14 13 TRBD1
CASSQGGAKNIQYF TGTGCCAGCAGCCAAGGGGGGGCCAAAAACATTCAGTACTTC TRBJ2-4 . TRBV3-1/TRBV3-2 14 .
CASSIAEFRYNEQFF TGTGCCAGTAGTATAGCGGAGTTTCGGTACAATGAGCAGTTCTTC TRBJ2-1 . TRBV19 15 .
CASSVPGLARPDTQYF TGTGCCAGCAGTGTCCCGGGACTAGCAAGGCCAGATACGCAGTATTTT TRBJ2-3 . TRBV25-1 16 TRBD2
CASSLTGNENGYTF TGCGCCAGCAGCTTGACAGGGAATGAAAATGGCTACACCTTC TRBJ1-2 . TRBV5-1 14 .
CASSRSASNQPQHF TGTGCCAGCAGCCGATCAGCTAGCAATCAGCCCCAGCATTTT TRBJ1-5 . TRBV7-9 14 .
CASRQPGSFQETQYF TGTGCCAGCAGACAACCGGGGTCATTCCAAGAGACCCAGTACTTC TRBJ2-5 . TRBV28 15 .
CASYLQGEDGYTF TGTGCCAGTTACTTACAGGGGGAAGATGGCTACACCTTC TRBJ1-2 once TRBV19 13 TRBD1
CASSLETQQGNGYTF TGTGCCAGCAGTTTGGAGACTCAACAGGGAAATGGCTACACCTTC TRBJ1-2 . TRBV28 15 .
CASSQDRPELNYGYTF TGCGCCAGCAGCCAAGATCGGCCAGAACTCAACTATGGCTACACCTTC TRBJ1-2 . TRBV4-1 16 .
CASSPRGANEKLFF TGTGCCAGCAGCCCTCGGGGGGCAAATGAAAAACTGTTTTTT TRBJ1-4 . TRBV14 14 .
CASHGVSGANVLTF TGTGCCAGCCATGGGGTCTCTGGGGCCAACGTCCTGACTTTC TRBJ2-6 . TRBV7-2 14 .
CASSLGQVMNTEAFF TGTGCCAGCAGCTTGGGACAGGTTATGAACACTGAAGCTTTCTTT TRBJ1-1 . TRBV5-6 15 .
CASSQGGSYNSPLHF TGTGCCAGCAGCCAAGGGGGAAGCTATAATTCACCCCTCCACTTT TRBJ1-6 . TRBV3-1/TRBV3-2 15 .
CASSRPSRGFTDTQYF TGTGCCAGCAGCCGACCCAGCCGGGGGTTCACAGATACGCAGTATTTT TRBJ2-3 . TRBV6-6 16 .
CASSLAGGLAREQFF TGTGCCAGCAGCTTAGCCGGGGGCCTCGCTCGTGAGCAGTTCTTC TRBJ2-1 . TRBV7-2 15 .
CASSHDGDRGYNEQFF TGTGCCAGCAGCCACGATGGGGACAGGGGGTACAATGAGCAGTTCTTC TRBJ2-1 . TRBV9 16 TRBD1
CASSLSGILDEQFF TGCGCCAGCAGCCTCAGCGGGATCCTCGATGAGCAGTTCTTC TRBJ2-1 . TRBV4-1 14 TRBD2
CASSGDPDEKLFF TGTGCCAGTAGTGGGGACCCCGATGAAAAACTGTTTTTT TRBJ1-4 . TRBV19 13 .
CASSVGGQGETQYF TGTGCCAGCAGCGTAGGCGGGCAGGGTGAGACCCAGTACTTC TRBJ2-5 . TRBV9 14 .
CASSLAAGGPGTGELFF TGTGCCAGCAGCTTGGCAGCGGGAGGGCCAGGCACCGGGGAGCTGTTTTTT TRBJ2-2 . TRBV5-4 17 TRBD2
CASRPSGSGANEQFF TGTGCCAGCAGACCTAGCGGGAGCGGTGCGAATGAGCAGTTCTTC TRBJ2-1 once TRBV6-2/TRBV6-3 15 TRBD2
CASSDQEINEQFF TGTGCCAGCAGTGACCAAGAGATCAATGAGCAGTTCTTC TRBJ2-1 . TRBV6-1 13 .
CAIQGGGGNTIYF TGTGCCATCCAGGGCGGAGGTGGAAACACCATATATTTT TRBJ1-3 . TRBV10-3 13 .